The 31 T cell receptor beta chains presented below share a single source sample, sequenced in a study of T cell changes during pregnancy in multiple sclerosis. Clones were sequenced by immunoSEQ multiplex PCR, and TCRdb holds only the in-frame ones, with some missing. Among more than 35,000 clones, almost 90% were seen once, and the ten largest hold approximately 0.5%. Here the sequenced sample was CD4+ T cells from peripheral blood mononuclear cells, taken in the second trimester of pregnancy. These receptors all stem from a female donor with multiple sclerosis, enrolled in a pregnancy study.

This clone was observed a handful of times. This chain links TRBV30 with TRBJ1-1; D uncertain. V shed 0 bases and J shed 1 base, with 15 bases lying between them. Germline lookup yields CDR1 GTSNPN and CDR2 SVGIG (reference sequence). The CDR3 length is 16 residues. The CDR3 loop reads CAWSVQGRGPNTEAFF. The CDR3 nucleotides are TGTGCCTGGAGTGTACAAGGCCGTGGGCCGAACACTGAAGCTTTCTTT.

This chain joins TRBV7-2 and TRBJ1-1; 8 positions agree with TRBD1. Germline CDR1 SGHTA, CDR2 FQGNSA. V lost 3 bases, J lost 1 base, and 7 bases stayed unmatched. This CDR3 is built from 16 residues. CDR3 sequence reads: CASSFRRQGKNTEAFF. The CDR3 coding sequence is TGTGCCAGCAGCTTTCGTCGACAGGGGAAGAACACTGAAGCTTTCTTT.

V is TRBV5-4 and J is TRBJ2-7; D not certain. V lost 5 bases and J lost 5, with 14 bases in between. The CDR3 has 13 residues. The germline V gene encodes CDR1 SGHNT and CDR2 YYREEE (reference sequence). In DNA, the CDR3 is TGTGCCAGCAGTAGTGGTTTAGTGGACGAGCAGTACTTC. This gives the protein CASSSGLVDEQYF. Using reference TRBV5-4 and TRBJ2-7 for the parts outside the CDR3, the full variable domain is ETGVTQSPTHLIKTRGQQVTLRCSSQSGHNTVSWYQQALGQGPQFIFQYYREEENGRGNFPPRFSGLQFPNYSSELNVNALELDDSALYLCASSSGLVDEQYFGPGTRLTVT.

This chain joins TRBV10-3 and TRBJ2-1; 16 nucleotides agree with TRBD2. The CDR3 covers 20 residues. The ends lost 3 bases at V and 1 base at J; junction bases unmatched: 9. Germline CDR1 is ENHRY and CDR2 is SYGVKD. The CDR3 here is CAISESPGLAGGKSYNEQFF. DNA for the CDR3: TGTGCCATCAGTGAATCCCCGGGACTAGCGGGAGGGAAGTCCTACAATGAGCAGTTCTTC.

The chain employs TRBV11-3 and TRBJ1-2; TRBD1 aligns across 10 bases. The CDR3 length is 15 residues. V trimming: 2 bases; J trimming: 6 bases; junction bases outside the gene matches: 6. Germline CDR1 and CDR2: SGHNT and YENEEA. DNA of the CDR3: TGTGCCAGCAGCTTATTGCCGACAGGGGGCGATGGCTACACCTTC. It yields the protein CASSLLPTGGDGYTF.

J is TRBJ2-7 and V is TRBV6-1, with a possible D match to TRBD2 (5 bases). This CDR3 has 15 residues. The ends were cut back, 2 bases at V and 0 bases at J, with 11 bases in the middle. CDR1 and CDR2 from the germline V gene are MNHNS and SASEGT. CDR3 bases: TGTGCCAGCAGTGAATACGGAGGCGGCTCCTACGAGCAGTACTTC. This gives the protein CASSEYGGGSYEQYF.

This chain uses TRBV7-8 with TRBJ2-5; D not resolved. The V end lost 3 bases, the J end lost 5 bases, and 10 bases lay between the germline ends. Germline-derived CDR1 and CDR2 are SGHVS and FQNEAQ. The CDR3 covers 13 residues. CDR3: CASSFDWKETQYF. CDR3 DNA sequence: TGTGCCAGCAGCTTTGACTGGAAGGAGACCCAGTACTTC.

The V and J genes are TRBV29-1 and TRBJ2-1, with 16 bases fitting TRBD2. The CDR3 is made up of 18 amino acids. V shed 2 bases and J 8 bases; nucleotides not matched to a gene: 12. Germline assignment: CDR1 SQVTM and CDR2 ANQGSEA. CDR3 nucleotide sequence: TGCAGCGTTGAACGGGGGGGACTAGCGGGAGGGGCTATCGATGAGCAGTTCTTC. Its protein product is CSVERGGLAGGAIDEQFF.

V gene TRBV7-9 combines with J gene TRBJ1-1, with D tentatively TRBD1 (6 bases). The CDR3 consists of 14 residues. Germline V gene lookup returns CDR1 SEHNR and CDR2 FQNEAQ (reference sequence). V gave up 5 bases and J gave up 3 bases, with 13 bases separating them. The CDR3 coding sequence is TGTGCCAGCAGCGTGGGTCAGGGGTACACTGAAGCTTTCTTT. Amino acids: CASSVGQGYTEAFF.

This chain joins TRBV28 and TRBJ2-5, with a possible D match to TRBD2 (5 bases). This CDR3 has 16 amino acids. Trimming shortened V by 2 bases and J by 2 bases, and 15 bases separated the two germline ends. Per the germline V gene, CDR1 is MDHEN and CDR2 is SYDVKM. DNA for the CDR3: TGTGCCAGCAGTTTACCCCAAAACGGACTTCAAGAGACCCAGTACTTC. Translation gives CASSLPQNGLQETQYF.

The J gene is TRBJ2-6, the V gene TRBV6-4, with D hard to call. Germline CDR1 and CDR2: MRHNA and SNTAGT. CDR3 size: 14 residues. V was trimmed by 3 bases and J by 0 bases, leaving 3 bases between them. The CDR3 sequence: CASSDISGANVLTF. The CDR3 bases are TGTGCCAGCAGTGATATCTCTGGGGCCAACGTCCTGACTTTC.

V and J are TRBV28 and TRBJ2-7; TRBD1 matches at 9 bases. Trimming cost V 2 bases and J 1 base; bases outside gene matches: 9. The CDR3 length is 17 residues. CDR1 is MDHEN and CDR2 is SYDVKM in the germline V gene. This CDR3 reads CASSLPWTGVFSYEQYF. CDR3 sequence (DNA): TGTGCCAGCAGTTTACCCTGGACAGGGGTTTTTTCCTACGAGCAGTACTTC.

This clone showed up just a few times. The genes are TRBV9 and TRBJ1-1; D gene uncertain. Germline assignment: CDR1 SGDLS and CDR2 YYNGEE. The CDR3 contains 15 residues. V lost 0 bases, J lost 10 bases, and 19 bases lay in between. DNA for the CDR3: TGTGCCAGCAGCGTAGGTTCCGAGGGTTTTTTTGGAGCTTTCTTT. This translates into CASSVGSEGFFGAFF.

The chain joins TRBV21-1 to TRBJ2-7; the table's D call TRBD1 went unverified against the DNA. TRBV21-1 is a pseudogene locus. CDR3 length equals 19 residues. CDR3 sequence reads: CASSIRTQGALPFSYEQYF. The DNA for the CDR3 is TGTGCCAGCAGCATACGAACTCAGGGGGCCCTTCCTTTTTCCTACGAGCAGTACTTC.

The chain links TRBV6-5 to TRBJ2-3; 8 bases fit TRBD1. This CDR3 spans 13 amino acids. The V segment lost 6 bases and the J segment 2 bases; nucleotides outside the gene matches: 1. Germline V gene data show CDR1 as MNHEY and CDR2 as SVGAGI. The CDR3: CASRTGVTDTQYF. CDR3 nucleotides: TGTGCCAGCAGGACAGGGGTCACAGATACGCAGTATTTT.

The chain uses TRBV21-1 and TRBJ1-1; no DNA check was done on the table's D call, TRBD1. TRBV21-1 constitutes a pseudogene. This CDR3 has 14 residues. This CDR3 is CASNPTELNTEAFF. The DNA for the CDR3 is TGTGCCAGCAACCCGACAGAACTGAACACTGAAGCTTTCTTT.

This chain's CDR3 is CASSVAWGGYGYTF. As DNA, the CDR3 is TGTGCCAGCAGCGTAGCTTGGGGGGGCTATGGCTACACCTTC. The chain combines TRBV9 with TRBJ1-2; a possible D gene is TRBD1 (5 bases). V lost 0 bases, J lost 4 bases, and 10 bases lay in between. Germline CDR1 reads SGDLS; CDR2 reads YYNGEE. The CDR3 spans 14 residues.

This rearrangement joins TRBV5-4 to TRBJ2-5; maybe TRBD1 (6 bases). Trimming pared 3 bases from V and 2 bases from J, leaving 11 bases between. Per germline, CDR1 SGHNT and CDR2 YYREEE (reference sequence). The CDR3 extends over 14 amino acids. The CDR3 nucleotides read TGTGCCAGCAGCTCGACAGGAGTTCAAGAGACCCAGTACTTC. This encodes CASSSTGVQETQYF.

This rearrangement joins TRBV6-1 to TRBJ1-1; 9 bases line up with TRBD1. The CDR3 loop spans 15 amino acids. Per germline, CDR1 MNHNS and CDR2 SASEGT. After removal of 6 bases from V and 0 bases from J, the junction contained 5 bases not matched to a gene. CDR3 amino acids: CASRPQGALNTEAFF. The CDR3 DNA follows: TGTGCCAGCAGGCCACAGGGGGCTCTGAACACTGAAGCTTTCTTT.

The gene calls are TRBV11-3 and TRBJ2-7; the D is unclear. The CDR3 totals 12 residues. V lost 1 base, J lost 6 bases, and 7 bases lay in between. Germline V gene data show CDR1 as SGHNT and CDR2 as YENEEA. The CDR3 loop reads CASSLVSSEQYF. As DNA, the CDR3 is TGTGCCAGCAGCTTAGTTTCTAGCGAGCAGTACTTC. Supplemented by reference TRBV11-3 and TRBJ2-7, the full variable domain reads EAGVVQSPRYKIIEKKQPVAFWCNPISGHNTLYWYLQNLGQGPELLIRYENEEAVDDSQLPKDRFSAERLKGVDSTLKIQPAELGDSAVYLCASSLVSSEQYFGPGTRLTVT.

The V gene is TRBV4-1, the J gene TRBJ2-5, with TRBD1 matching 9 bases. This CDR3 has 15 amino acids. Germline V gives CDR1 MGHRA, CDR2 YSYEKL. The J segment lost 4 bases and the V segment lost 2 bases, leaving 5 bases of the junction unmatched. CDR3 nucleotides: TGCGCCAGCAGCCAACCGGGACAGGGTAGAGAGACCCAGTACTTC. It specifies CASSQPGQGRETQYF.

As DNA, the CDR3 is TGTGCCAGCAGCTTCCTAGCGGGAGTGGCCTACGAGCAGTACTTC. As protein: CASSFLAGVAYEQYF. The chain carries TRBV5-4 and TRBJ2-7; TRBD2 aligns across 10 bases. V gave up 2 bases and J gave up 2 bases; unmatched junction bases: 4. CDR3 length: 15 residues. The germline gives CDR1 SGHNT, CDR2 YYREEE (reference sequence). The variable domain in full, completed from reference TRBV5-4 and TRBJ2-7, reads ETGVTQSPTHLIKTRGQQVTLRCSSQSGHNTVSWYQQALGQGPQFIFQYYREEENGRGNFPPRFSGLQFPNYSSELNVNALELDDSALYLCASSFLAGVAYEQYFGPGTRLTVT.

This clone showed up just once. The chain combines TRBV2 with TRBJ1-2; D might be TRBD1 (5 bases). CDR3 size: 12 residues. Germline V gives CDR1 SNHLY, CDR2 FYNNEI. Trimming removed 7 bases at V and 9 bases at J, with 15 bases between. Here the CDR3 DNA reads TGTGCCAGCACCATTAGGGGCTTTAGCTACACCTTC. Its translation is CASTIRGFSYTF.

The chain carries TRBV28 and TRBJ2-1; D unclear. V was cut by 2 bases and J by 3 bases, with 11 bases left in between. Germline V gene data show CDR1 as MDHEN and CDR2 as SYDVKM. The CDR3 is 15 residues long. The DNA for the CDR3 is TGTGCCAGCAGTTTAACTACCCGCTTCTACAATGAGCAGTTCTTC. Translating it yields CASSLTTRFYNEQFF.

The chain couples TRBV5-1 to TRBJ2-1; no clear D gene. Germline V lookup: CDR1 SGHRS, CDR2 YFSETQ. V shed 4 bases and J shed 2 bases, with 10 bases lying between them. The length of the CDR3 is 14 residues. The DNA for the CDR3 is TGCGCCAGCAGCCCTACCCATGCCTACAATGAGCAGTTCTTC. This translates into CASSPTHAYNEQFF.

Here the CDR3 reads CASSFFPSGRPPGELFF. In DNA, the CDR3 is TGCGCCAGCAGCTTCTTTCCTAGCGGGAGACCTCCCGGGGAGCTGTTTTTT. The J gene is TRBJ2-2, the V gene TRBV5-1, with 10 bases fitting TRBD2. V lost 2 bases to trimming and J lost 6 bases; unmatched junction nucleotides: 10. Germline values: CDR1 SGHRS, CDR2 YFSETQ. This CDR3 has 17 residues.

This clone has a single count. The chain uses TRBV11-3 and TRBJ2-3; 8 bases line up with TRBD2. The CDR3 length is 16 residues. Germline-derived CDR1 and CDR2 are SGHNT and YENEEA. J lost 3 bases, V lost 5 bases, and 10 bases had no gene match. In DNA form, the CDR3 reads TGTGCCAGCAGCGGAGTCGGGCGGGGGGCTACAGATACGCAGTATTTT. Residues: CASSGVGRGATDTQYF. The full variable domain, in which reference TRBV11-3 and TRBJ2-3 provide the parts outside the CDR3, is EAGVVQSPRYKIIEKKQPVAFWCNPISGHNTLYWYLQNLGQGPELLIRYENEEAVDDSQLPKDRFSAERLKGVDSTLKIQPAELGDSAVYLCASSGVGRGATDTQYFGPGTRLTVL.

The gene calls are TRBV28 and TRBJ2-7; weak D call: TRBD2 (6 bases). V was pared by 6 bases and J by 8 bases, with 14 bases between. This CDR3 is 12 amino acids long. CDR1 and CDR2 from the germline V gene are MDHEN and SYDVKM. The CDR3 spells CASRTPEGKQYF. The CDR3 DNA sequence: TGTGCCAGCAGGACCCCGGAGGGGAAGCAGTACTTC. The variable domain in full, completed from reference TRBV28 and TRBJ2-7, reads DVKVTQSSRYLVKRTGEKVFLECVQDMDHENMFWYRQDPGLGLRLIYFSYDVKMKEKGDIPEGYSVSREKKERFSLILESASTNQTSMYLCASRTPEGKQYFGPGTRLTVT.

The CDR3 reads CASSFSGPSEQYF. The DNA for the CDR3 is TGTGCCAGCAGCTTTTCAGGTCCATCCGAGCAGTACTTC. This sequence joins TRBV11-2 and TRBJ2-7; D is unresolved. The length of the CDR3 is 13 residues. The ends were cut back, 3 bases at V and 6 bases at J, with 12 bases in the middle. Germline CDR1 and CDR2: SGHAT and FQNNGV.

The chain uses TRBV2 and TRBJ1-2; D gene ambiguous. Germline CDR1 and CDR2: SNHLY and FYNNEI. The CDR3 is made up of 14 amino acids. V was trimmed by 5 bases and J by 3 bases, leaving 13 bases between them. The CDR3 DNA reads as TGTGCCAGCAGTAGCCCCCCCAGGCACTATGGCTACACCTTC. It is translated as CASSSPPRHYGYTF.

The CDR3 spells CASSFVASSAGGTDTQYF. In nucleotides, the CDR3 is TGTGCCAGCAGCTTCGTTGCCAGTTCGGCCGGAGGGACAGATACGCAGTATTTT. The chain joins TRBV7-9 to TRBJ2-3, with D possibly TRBD2 on 6 matching bases. This CDR3 region has 18 residues. In germline, CDR1 is SEHNR, CDR2 FQNEAQ (reference sequence). Trimming took 3 bases from V and 3 from J, leaving 22 bases between them.